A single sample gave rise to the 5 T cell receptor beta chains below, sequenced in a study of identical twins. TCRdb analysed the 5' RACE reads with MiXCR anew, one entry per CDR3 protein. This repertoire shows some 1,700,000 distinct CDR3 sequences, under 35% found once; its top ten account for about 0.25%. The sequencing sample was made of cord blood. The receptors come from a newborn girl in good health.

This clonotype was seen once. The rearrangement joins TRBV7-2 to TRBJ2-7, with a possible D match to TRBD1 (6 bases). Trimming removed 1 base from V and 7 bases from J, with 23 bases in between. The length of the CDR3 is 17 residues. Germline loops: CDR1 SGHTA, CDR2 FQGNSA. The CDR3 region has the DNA TGTGCCAGCAGCTTAGTATCCCAGGGGACGACCTACAATGAGCAGTACTTC. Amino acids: CASSLVSQGTTYNEQYF.

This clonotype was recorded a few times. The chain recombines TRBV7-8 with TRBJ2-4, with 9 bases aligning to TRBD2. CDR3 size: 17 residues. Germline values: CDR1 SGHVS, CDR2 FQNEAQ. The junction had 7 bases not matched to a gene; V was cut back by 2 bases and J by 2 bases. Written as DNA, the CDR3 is TGTGCCAGCAGCTTACGTTCGCGGGAGGGAACCAAAAACATTCAGTACTTC. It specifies CASSLRSREGTKNIQYF.

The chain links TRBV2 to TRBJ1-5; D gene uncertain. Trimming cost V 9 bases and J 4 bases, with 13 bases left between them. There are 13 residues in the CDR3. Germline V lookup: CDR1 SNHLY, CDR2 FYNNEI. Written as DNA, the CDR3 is TGTGCCAGTGGGCGGCGGGTTAATCAGCCCCAGCATTTT. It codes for CASGRRVNQPQHF.

The DNA of the CDR3 is TGTGCCAGCAGTAAGAGAGACAGGGGATCCCGCACAGATACGCAGTATTTT. Encoded protein: CASSKRDRGSRTDTQYF. This chain uses TRBV27 with TRBJ2-3; TRBD1 agrees at 8 bases. The ends lost 5 bases at V and 1 base at J; junction bases unmatched: 11. Germline V gene lookup returns CDR1 MNHEY and CDR2 SMNVEV (reference sequence). This CDR3 has 17 amino acids.

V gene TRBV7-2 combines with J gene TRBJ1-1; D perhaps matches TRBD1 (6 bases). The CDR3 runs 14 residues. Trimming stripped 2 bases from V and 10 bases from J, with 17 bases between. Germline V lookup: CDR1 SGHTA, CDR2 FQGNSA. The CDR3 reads CASSLFPGRGGAFF. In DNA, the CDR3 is TGTGCCAGCAGCTTATTTCCAGGGAGGGGGGGAGCTTTCTTT.